Below, 25 T cell receptor beta chains from the same sample are listed, as sequenced in a study of control samples from healthy donors and cancer patients (dated by TCRdb to between 2020 and 2021). Library creation used the immunoSEQ multiplex PCR assay. In its TCRdb copy, this immuneACCESS table keeps in-frame sequences only and misses some clones. Where compared with another copy, unresolved V genes explain less than half of these, and the others have no known cause. In all, the sample holds about 140,000 clones, and roughly nine tenths of those were seen once. Under 9% of the sample is in the top ten clones. Sample: blood. The receptor set was obtained from a young man in good health.

V gene TRBV7-9 combines with J gene TRBJ1-2, with 10 bases identical to TRBD1. The CDR3 spans 15 residues. Unmatched junction bases numbered 15, after V lost 9 bases and J lost 8 bases. CDR1 SEHNR and CDR2 FQNEAQ come from the germline V gene (reference sequence). CDR3 coding DNA: TGTGCCAGTAATCCCGGGGACAGGGGAATAGGAGGCTACACCTTC. Encoded protein: CASNPGDRGIGGYTF.

V gene TRBV7-3 combines with J gene TRBJ2-7; 8 bases match TRBD2. The CDR3 totals 14 residues. Germline CDR1 and CDR2: SGHTA and FQGTGA. J gave up 1 base and V 6 bases, and 5 bases lay outside the gene matches. This CDR3 reads CASSPGGNSYEQYF. DNA of the CDR3: TGTGCCAGCAGTCCGGGGGGGAATTCCTACGAGCAGTACTTC.

The V gene is TRBV4-2, the J gene TRBJ2-2; 9 nucleotides align to TRBD1. The CDR3 spans 16 residues. Trimming took 3 bases from V and 6 from J; bases not matched to a gene: 8. Germline V lookup: CDR1 LGHNA, CDR2 YNFKEQ. In DNA, the CDR3 is TGTGCCAGCAGCCATCACCGGGACAGGGTCCCCGGGGAGCTGTTTTTT. Translating it yields CASSHHRDRVPGELFF.

The chain joins TRBV4-2 to TRBJ2-7; maybe TRBD2 (5 bases). V lost 0 bases and J 0 bases, leaving 12 bases between the germline ends. Looked up from germline, CDR1 is LGHNA and CDR2 is YNFKEQ. The CDR3 length is 16 residues. The CDR3, as DNA: TGTGCCAGCAGCCAAGATCTAGGACTGAGCTCCTACGAGCAGTACTTC. It translates to CASSQDLGLSSYEQYF.

This clone was picked up one time. This rearrangement joins TRBV5-4 to TRBJ1-6; TRBD1 aligns across 10 bases. V gave up 5 bases and J gave up 5 bases; unmatched junction bases: 13. Germline CDR1 reads SGHNT; CDR2 reads YYREEE (reference sequence). The CDR3 totals 18 residues. The CDR3 DNA follows: TGTGCCAGCAGTCTACAACCCTTGGGGACAGGGGATAATTCACCCCTCCACTTT. It encodes CASSLQPLGTGDNSPLHF.

The rearrangement joins TRBV6-5 to TRBJ2-2, with D possibly TRBD2 on 6 matching bases. CDR3 length: 14 amino acids. The V gene lost 6 bases and the J gene lost 6 bases, with 14 bases spanning the gap. The germline V gene has CDR1 MNHEY and CDR2 SVGAGI. DNA of the CDR3: TGTGCCAGCAGACTTCTAGCGAAAGCCGGGGAGCTGTTTTTT. It yields the protein CASRLLAKAGELFF.

The V call is TRBV19, the J call TRBJ1-4; D is unclear. V lost 2 bases and J 0 bases, leaving 25 bases between the germline ends. CDR3 length: 21 residues. In germline, CDR1 is LNHDA, CDR2 SQIVND (reference sequence). CDR3 DNA: TGTGCCAGTAGTATATGGGCGGTTTCCCCCGAGCTACTTGCAACTAATGAAAAACTGTTTTTT. Protein: CASSIWAVSPELLATNEKLFF.

The CDR3 DNA sequence: TGTGCCATCGGAGGGGTCGGAGGGACCGGGGAGCTGTTTTTT. As protein: CAIGGVGGTGELFF. The chain couples TRBV10-3 to TRBJ2-2; TRBD2 is a possible D gene (6 bases). This CDR3 is 14 amino acids long. Germline CDR1 ENHRY, CDR2 SYGVKD. The V and J ends lost 8 bases and 5 bases respectively, with 15 bases between them.

The J gene is TRBJ1-1, the V gene TRBV5-1; D might be TRBD1 (6 bases). Trimming removed 0 bases at V and 1 base at J, with 10 bases between. This CDR3 is 15 amino acids long. Germline V gene sequence: CDR1 SGHRS, CDR2 YFSETQ. CDR3 in amino acids: CASSLAGHTNTEAFF. As DNA, the CDR3 is TGCGCCAGCAGCTTGGCGGGACATACGAACACTGAAGCTTTCTTT.

The V gene is TRBV6-5, the J gene TRBJ1-1; D is uncertain. The V and J ends lost 2 bases and 2 bases respectively, with 6 bases between them. Germline CDR1 and CDR2: MNHEY and SVGAGI. The CDR3 sequence is 13 residues long. CDR3 nucleotides: TGTGCCAGCAGTTACCTCACTAACACTGAAGCTTTCTTT. Translation: CASSYLTNTEAFF.

This clone appeared a single time. The rearrangement joins TRBV7-9 to TRBJ2-1; 7 nucleotides line up with TRBD1. This CDR3 is 15 amino acids long. Losses at the gene ends were 0 bases for V and 2 bases for J; bases not matched to a gene: 1. Germline values: CDR1 SEHNR, CDR2 FQNEAQ (reference sequence). In DNA form, the CDR3 reads TGTGCCAGCAGCTTAGCGGGGACAGCCTACAATGAGCAGTTCTTC. As protein: CASSLAGTAYNEQFF.

The chain is built from TRBV5-4 and TRBJ1-1, with 11 bases fitting TRBD1. The CDR3 is 16 amino acids. V gave up 1 base and J gave up 4 bases; unmatched junction bases: 6. Germline values: CDR1 SGHNT, CDR2 YYREEE (reference sequence). The CDR3 coding sequence is TGTGCCAGCAGCTTGTACCCCGGGACAGGGGGCACTGAAGCTTTCTTT. This codes for CASSLYPGTGGTEAFF.

This chain connects TRBV27 to TRBJ1-3; D possibly corresponds to TRBD1 (5 bases). This CDR3 is 17 amino acids long. V lost 4 bases to trimming and J lost 0 bases, with 16 bases between them. Germline CDR1 is MNHEY and CDR2 is SMNVEV (reference sequence). DNA of the CDR3: TGTGCCAGCAGTTCAATTCCCGGGACGGGCTCTGGAAACACCATATATTTT. Its translation: CASSSIPGTGSGNTIYF.

This sequence joins TRBV4-3 and TRBJ1-6; D not certain. CDR3 length: 14 residues. From germline, CDR1 is LGHNA and CDR2 YSLEER. V lost 0 bases, J lost 7 bases, and 7 bases lay in between. The CDR3 nucleotides read TGCGCCAGCAGCCAAGAGGGAGGGAATTCACCCCTCCACTTT. Its protein is CASSQEGGNSPLHF.

The sample holds one count of this clone. The chain has TRBV20-1 and TRBJ1-6; 7 bases fit TRBD1. Germline trimming cut 3 bases from V and 10 bases from J; bases unmatched to any gene: 12. Germline V lookup: CDR1 DFQATT, CDR2 SNEGSKA (reference sequence). There are 15 residues in the CDR3. This CDR3 is CSASRDRVRDSPLHF. CDR3 DNA sequence: TGCAGTGCTAGTAGAGACAGGGTTAGGGACTCACCCCTCCACTTT.

The chain uses TRBV19 and TRBJ1-2; perhaps TRBD1 as D (5 bases). Trimming took 1 base from V and 6 from J, leaving 9 bases between them. The germline CDR1 and CDR2 sequences are LNHDA and SQIVND (reference sequence). The CDR3 has 13 amino acids. As DNA, the CDR3 is TGTGCCAGTAGTATAGCTCCCAGGGATGGCTACACCTTC. Its translation is CASSIAPRDGYTF.

In this sample, this clone turned up a few times. The chain recombines TRBV6-6 with TRBJ2-7; 9 nucleotides line up with TRBD2. Germline assignment: CDR1 MNHNY and CDR2 SVGAGI (reference sequence). Trimming removed 6 bases from V and 0 bases from J; junction bases left unmatched: 12. The CDR3 length is 17 residues. This CDR3 is CASRRLSGGIFSYEQYF. The CDR3, as DNA: TGTGCCAGCAGACGACTTAGCGGGGGAATTTTCTCCTACGAGCAGTACTTC.

The chain joins TRBV5-1 to TRBJ2-2; TRBD2 matches 10 bases. Germline CDR1 and CDR2: SGHRS and YFSETQ. This CDR3 is 16 amino acids long. V trimming: 5 bases; J trimming: 6 bases; junction bases outside the gene matches: 10. CDR3 amino acids: CASRGDSGTSAGELFF. CDR3 DNA: TGCGCCAGCAGGGGGGATTCCGGGACTAGCGCCGGGGAGCTGTTTTTT. The whole variable domain, remainder taken from reference TRBV5-1 and TRBJ2-2, is KAGVTQTPRYLIKTRGQQVTLSCSPISGHRSVSWYQQTPGQGLQFLFEYFSETQRNKGNFPGRFSGRQFSNSRSEMNVSTLELGDSALYLCASRGDSGTSAGELFFGEGSRLTVL.

This sequence joins TRBV7-9 and TRBJ2-5; 7 bases fit TRBD1. J gave up 0 bases and V 0 bases, and 4 bases lay outside the gene matches. The germline gives CDR1 SEHNR, CDR2 FQNEAQ (reference sequence). CDR3 length equals 16 residues. The CDR3 spells CASSLARQGHQETQYF. The CDR3 DNA sequence: TGTGCCAGCAGCTTAGCGAGACAGGGCCACCAAGAGACCCAGTACTTC.

This chain links TRBV2 with TRBJ2-7, with D tentatively TRBD1 or TRBD2 (5 bases each). This CDR3 spans 14 amino acids. Germline loops: CDR1 SNHLY, CDR2 FYNNEI. Trimming stripped 0 bases from V and 5 bases from J, with 11 bases between. CDR3 nucleotides: TGTGCCAGCAGTGAAGCGGGGGTTACGGACGAGCAGTACTTC. Residues: CASSEAGVTDEQYF.

This chain connects TRBV9 to TRBJ1-3, with D unresolved. Between the trimmed V and J ends, which lost 0 bases and 4 bases, there was a span of 17 bases. Germline assignment: CDR1 SGDLS and CDR2 YYNGEE. This CDR3 comprises 17 residues. The CDR3, as DNA: TGTGCCAGCAGCGTAGCTCCATTGGGGAAGGACGGAAACACCATATATTTT. As protein: CASSVAPLGKDGNTIYF.

This clone appeared once. The J gene is TRBJ2-1, the V gene TRBV6-4; 9 nucleotides agree with TRBD1. The ends lost 3 bases at V and 6 bases at J; junction bases unmatched: 12. This CDR3 contains 17 residues. The germline gives CDR1 MRHNA, CDR2 SNTAGT. CDR3 nucleotide sequence: TGTGCCAGCAGTGATACATCTGGGACAGGGCCAGCCAATGAGCAGTTCTTC. Protein sequence: CASSDTSGTGPANEQFF.

V is TRBV3-1 (or the pseudogene TRBV3-2) and J is TRBJ2-7; weak D call: TRBD1 (6 bases). The CDR3 runs to 16 residues. V was clipped by 4 bases and J by 5 bases, with 21 bases between them. Germline V gives CDR1 LGHDT, CDR2 YNNKEL (reference sequence). Here the CDR3 DNA reads TGTGCCAGCAGCCTTGCCCCCGGGACACGCTACCACGAGCAGTACTTC. Encoded protein: CASSLAPGTRYHEQYF.

In regard to this clone: A read error may produce the germline difference seen at one junction end. The chain uses TRBV11-2 and TRBJ2-1; 8 nucleotides line up with TRBD1. This CDR3 is built from 17 residues. Germline CDR1 and CDR2: SGHAT and FQNNGV. As DNA, the CDR3 is TGTGCCAGCACCTTAGGGACAGGTTCCTACTCCTACAATGAGCAGTTCTTC. Translating gives CASTLGTGSYSYNEQFF.

The chain links TRBV7-3 to TRBJ1-5, with 9 bases fitting TRBD1. The CDR3 extends over 17 amino acids. Germline trimming cut 6 bases from V and 2 bases from J; bases unmatched to any gene: 11. The germline gives CDR1 SGHTA, CDR2 FQGTGA. CDR3 nucleotide sequence: TGTGCCAGCAGTTCATCAACAGGGGGCCGGGGCAATCAGCCCCAGCATTTT. This encodes CASSSSTGGRGNQPQHF.